This passage covers 8 T cell receptor beta chains from one sample sequenced in a study of monozygotic twins with inflammatory bowel disease. TCRdb processed the 5' RACE reads again and assigns one entry to each CDR3 protein, with no DNA. This sample's table reports around 380,000 distinct CDR3 sequences. The sample was blood. Source of these receptors: a human donor with ulcerative colitis or Crohn's disease, or a healthy co-twin of an affected twin (not recorded which).

The V and J genes are TRBV19 and TRBJ2-3; as DNA is missing, the TRBD2 call by TCRdb cannot be tested. The CDR3 has 14 residues. The germline V gene encodes CDR1 LNHDA and CDR2 SQIVND (reference sequence). The CDR3 is CASKKGPGTDTQYF.

The CDR3 sequence is CADAHPYEQYF. J is TRBJ2-7 and V is TRBV21-1; TCRdb designates TRBD1, a call that cannot be tested without DNA. TRBV21-1 is reported as a pseudogene. This CDR3 has 11 residues.

The genes are TRBV6-2 or TRBV6-3 and TRBJ1-5. The CDR3 is made up of 14 amino acids. In germline, CDR1 is MNHEY, CDR2 SVGEGT. The CDR3 loop reads CASREIGTNQPQHF.

CDR3 loop: CASSPRETGVASGANVLTF. J is TRBJ2-6 and V is TRBV18; the D gene TCRdb calls, TRBD1, cannot be checked with no DNA. Germline CDR1 KGHSH, CDR2 LQKENI. The CDR3 length is 19 residues.

J is TRBJ2-4 and V is TRBV11-2; the TCRdb call, TRBD1, lacks DNA for checking. The V gene's germline CDR1 is SGHAT and CDR2 FQNNGV. The CDR3 totals 13 residues. This CDR3 is CASSLAQGVYRYF. Using reference TRBV11-2 and TRBJ2-4 for the parts outside the CDR3, the full variable domain is EAGVAQSPRYKIIEKRQSVAFWCNPISGHATLYWYQQILGQGPKLLIQFQNNGVVDDSQLPKDRFSAERLKGVDSTLKIQPAKLEDSAVYLCASSLAQGVYRYFGAGTRLSVL.

The chain joins TRBV4-1 to TRBJ1-4; the TCRdb D gene call, TRBD1, has no DNA to confirm it. The germline CDR1 and CDR2 sequences are MGHRA and YSYEKL. The CDR3 length is 15 residues. The CDR3 loop reads CASSQVGTGVEKLFF.

J is TRBJ1-1 and V is TRBV7-9. Germline lookup yields CDR1 SEHNR and CDR2 FQNEAQ (reference sequence). The CDR3 spans 13 residues. This CDR3 is CASSSTQVAEAFF.

The gene calls are TRBV4-2 and TRBJ2-1. Germline lookup yields CDR1 LGHNA and CDR2 YNFKEQ. The length of the CDR3 is 11 residues. The CDR3 is CASSQEYYQFF.